Below, 5 T cell receptor beta chains from the same sample are listed, as sequenced in a study of beta chain features in type 1 diabetes. Reverse transcription of all isolated RNA meant that expressed TCRB transcripts were sequenced. The method was immunoSEQ multiplex PCR; TCRdb's version includes in-frame clones alone and lacks a portion of them. Of about 160,000 clones in the sample, less than 9.5% were seen once. The sequencing sample was made of central memory CD4+ T cells from blood. The origin of the receptors is a woman aged 18 to 35 in good health.

The chain combines TRBV18 with TRBJ2-3; 9 bases are a match to TRBD1. This CDR3 contains 14 residues. Germline V CDR1 and CDR2: KGHSH, LQKENI. V gave up 3 bases and J gave up 4 bases; unmatched junction bases: 2. CDR3 bases: TGTGCCAGCTCACCTGACAGGGGGGCAGATACGCAGTATTTT. Residues: CASSPDRGADTQYF.

The chain links TRBV21-1 to TRBJ1-3; the table's D call of TRBD1 was not tested on the DNA. TRBV21-1 is recorded as a pseudogene. This CDR3 contains 17 residues. The CDR3 region has the DNA TGTGCCAGCAGCAACGTTGACAGGGGGCGACCTGGAAACACCATATATTTT. Translating it yields CASSNVDRGRPGNTIYF.

The chain employs TRBV11-3 and TRBJ2-3, with 9 bases fitting TRBD1. CDR3 size: 15 residues. V trimming: 5 bases; J trimming: 4 bases; junction bases outside the gene matches: 7. Germline V gene lookup returns CDR1 SGHNT and CDR2 YENEEA. The CDR3 region has the DNA TGTGCCAGCAGCCCTTCTAGGACAGGGGCAGATACGCAGTATTTT. Protein: CASSPSRTGADTQYF.

This rearrangement joins TRBV5-6 to TRBJ1-4; possibly TRBD1 for D (5 bases). The CDR3 spans 11 residues. Germline CDR1 reads SGHDT; CDR2 reads YYEEEE. V dropped 1 base and J dropped 12 bases, with 7 bases sitting between them. CDR3 sequence reads: CASSLLGELFF. The CDR3 bases are TGTGCCAGCAGCTTGCTAGGGGAACTGTTTTTT.

The J gene is TRBJ2-3, the V gene TRBV6-5; maybe TRBD1 (6 bases). The CDR3 sequence is 12 residues long. V lost 5 bases and J lost 13, with 16 bases in between. CDR1 and CDR2 from the germline V gene are MNHEY and SVGAGI. DNA for the CDR3: TGTGCCAGCAGTGGGACCGGGACATCAGAGTATTTT. Translating it yields CASSGTGTSEYF.